These 32 T cell receptor beta chains share one sample of origin, sequenced in a study of radiotherapy plus CTLA-4 blockade in lung cancer. Method: immunoSEQ multiplex PCR; TCRdb's copy keeps in-frame clones and lacks some. The sample records over 40,000 clones, 80% to 85% being singletons. Specimen: peripheral blood, collected from a patient treated with radiotherapy plus ipilimumab. The source of these receptors is a human donor with non-small cell lung cancer who had stable disease on radiotherapy plus ipilimumab.

Worth noting for this clone: This same CDR3 is encoded by further DNA sequences in the sample. The gene calls are TRBV27 and TRBJ2-7; no clear D gene. CDR3 length: 13 residues. V lost 5 bases and J lost 0, with 8 bases in between. Looked up from germline, CDR1 is MNHEY and CDR2 is SMNVEV (reference sequence). The CDR3 DNA is TGTGCCAGCAGTGCGGCCAGCTCCTACGAGCAGTACTTC. Protein sequence: CASSAASSYEQYF.

V and J are TRBV29-1 and TRBJ2-7; 12 positions match TRBD2. The CDR3 length is 18 residues. Germline CDR1 SQVTM, CDR2 ANQGSEA. J gave up 2 bases and V 5 bases, and 16 bases lay outside the gene matches. The CDR3 sequence is CSVWDPSGRANFTYEQYF. Here the CDR3 DNA reads TGCAGCGTTTGGGACCCTAGCGGGAGGGCCAATTTCACCTACGAGCAGTACTTC.

This clone was seen once. V is TRBV14 and J is TRBJ2-3, with D tentatively TRBD2 (6 bases). Germline CDR1 is SGHDN and CDR2 is FVKESK. This CDR3 comprises 17 residues. Trimming took off 1 base at V and 4 bases at J, with 18 bases between the two ends. The DNA of the CDR3 is TGTGCCAGCAGCCAAGTACCGCCCGGGGGTGGGGCAGATACGCAGTATTTT. Its translation is CASSQVPPGGGADTQYF.

This clone was counted a few times. The V gene is TRBV27, the J gene TRBJ2-2; 8 nucleotides align to TRBD1. The J segment lost 1 base and the V segment lost 6 bases, leaving 4 bases of the junction unmatched. The CDR3 is 15 amino acids. Germline CDR1 reads MNHEY; CDR2 reads SMNVEV (reference sequence). CDR3 protein: CASRRTGKNTGELFF. The CDR3 DNA sequence: TGTGCCAGCAGACGGACAGGGAAGAACACCGGGGAGCTGTTTTTT.

V is TRBV6-6 and J is TRBJ2-1; the match to TRBD2 covers 10 bases. The CDR3 contains 15 residues. J lost 4 bases, V lost 7 bases, and 7 bases had no gene match. Germline assignment: CDR1 MNHNY and CDR2 SVGAGI (reference sequence). Here the CDR3 reads CASILTSGSYNEQFF. The CDR3 coding sequence is TGTGCCAGCATTTTGACTAGCGGGTCGTACAATGAGCAGTTCTTC.

The chain combines TRBV15 with TRBJ1-1; 10 bases align to TRBD1. V lost 3 bases to trimming and J lost 7 bases; unmatched junction nucleotides: 5. CDR1 and CDR2 from the germline V gene are LNHNV and YYDKDF (reference sequence). The CDR3 contains 14 residues. The CDR3 here is CATSRGQGLSEAFF. As DNA, the CDR3 is TGTGCCACCAGCAGGGGACAGGGGTTGAGTGAAGCTTTCTTT.

As regards this clone: The CDR3 end shows no conserved phenylalanine or tryptophan, and so a read error is likely. The DNA is omitted, as the CDR3 cannot be located on it reliably, and the CDR3 follows TCRdb's listing. CDR3: CASKKGSGEGGP. The rearrangement joins TRBV19 to TRBJ1-2. Germline V gene lookup returns CDR1 LNHDA and CDR2 SQIVND (reference sequence). The CDR3 is made up of 12 amino acids, end residues included.

The chain recombines TRBV19 with TRBJ2-2, with TRBD2 matching 7 bases. The trim removed 8 bases at V and 7 bases at J, leaving 4 bases unmatched. The germline CDR1 and CDR2 sequences are LNHDA and SQIVND (reference sequence). The CDR3 is 12 residues long. CDR3 amino acids: CASRGDYGELFF. The CDR3 coding sequence is TGTGCCAGTCGAGGGGACTACGGGGAGCTGTTTTTT.

The V gene is TRBV11-2, the J gene TRBJ2-7; the match to TRBD1 covers 10 bases. V shed 1 base and J 2 bases; nucleotides not matched to a gene: 2. The CDR3 extends over 15 amino acids. CDR1 and CDR2 (germline): SGHAT, FQNNGV. CDR3: CASSLGGTGAYEQYF. The CDR3 DNA is TGTGCCAGCAGCTTAGGTGGGACAGGGGCCTACGAGCAGTACTTC.

CDR3 DNA: TGTGCCAGCAGCCCGCGTCCAGGGTCCGAGCAGTACTTC. Protein product: CASSPRPGSEQYF. The rearrangement joins TRBV5-4 to TRBJ2-7; a possible D gene is TRBD1 (5 bases). Trimming took off 4 bases at V and 6 bases at J, with 14 bases between the two ends. This CDR3 spans 13 amino acids. CDR1 SGHNT and CDR2 YYREEE come from the germline V gene (reference sequence).

The genes are TRBV19 and TRBJ2-7, with a tentative D call TRBD2 (5 bases). CDR1 is LNHDA, CDR2 SQIVND, per germline (reference sequence). The V end lost 1 base, the J end lost 2 bases, and 9 bases lay between the germline ends. This CDR3 has 14 amino acids. The CDR3 spells CASSIGLAAYEQYF. In nucleotides, the CDR3 is TGTGCCAGTAGTATAGGGCTAGCCGCCTACGAGCAGTACTTC.

The rearrangement links TRBV27 to TRBJ2-3; 9 bases align to TRBD1. Germline V gene data show CDR1 as MNHEY and CDR2 as SMNVEV (reference sequence). This CDR3 has 16 amino acids. V gave up 5 bases and J gave up 5 bases; unmatched junction bases: 11. The CDR3 region has the DNA TGTGCCAGCAGTACCCGGGACAGGGATGTGGGAGATACGCAGTATTTT. It codes for CASSTRDRDVGDTQYF.

This sequence joins TRBV7-2 and TRBJ2-2; D not certain. V gave up 6 bases and J gave up 0 bases, with 8 bases separating them. CDR1 and CDR2 from the germline V gene are SGHTA and FQGNSA. The CDR3 totals 14 residues. The CDR3 DNA is TGTGCCAGCAGGACTGGCCCGAACACCGGGGAGCTGTTTTTT. Protein product: CASRTGPNTGELFF.

V usage is TRBV7-9 and J usage is TRBJ2-1; D is perhaps TRBD2 (6 bases). Trimming pared 4 bases from V and 15 bases from J, leaving 19 bases between. Per the germline V gene, CDR1 is SEHNR and CDR2 is FQNEAQ (reference sequence). The CDR3 length is 13 residues. The CDR3 loop reads CASSYDWGTESFF. The CDR3 DNA reads TGTGCCAGCAGCTATGACTGGGGGACTGAGTCGTTCTTC. Combining the CDR3 with reference TRBV7-9 and TRBJ2-1 gives the whole variable domain DTGVSQNPRHKITKRGQNVTFRCDPISEHNRLYWYRQTLGQGPEFLTYFQNEAQLEKSRLLSDRFSAERPKGSFSTLEIQRTEQGDSAMYLCASSYDWGTESFFGPGTRLTVL.

The V gene is TRBV27, the J gene TRBJ2-1, with 10 bases aligning to TRBD1. From germline, CDR1 is MNHEY and CDR2 SMNVEV (reference sequence). The CDR3 consists of 16 residues. V lost 6 bases and J lost 4; bases outside the gene matches: 9. The CDR3 protein is CASRPSGTGEYNEQFF. The CDR3 DNA reads as TGTGCCAGCAGACCATCCGGGACAGGGGAGTACAATGAGCAGTTCTTC.

The V call is TRBV29-1, the J call TRBJ1-3, with TRBD1 as a possible D gene (5 bases). The CDR3 spans 14 residues. Germline lookup yields CDR1 SQVTM and CDR2 ANQGSEA. V was cut by 1 base and J by 4 bases, with 11 bases left in between. The DNA of the CDR3 is TGCAGCGTTGAAGGGGGCGCCGGAGGAAACACCATATATTTT. Amino acid sequence: CSVEGGAGGNTIYF. Full variable domain (missing parts from reference TRBV29-1 and TRBJ1-3): SAVISQKPSRDICQRGTSLTIQCQVDSQVTMMFWYRQQPGQSLTLIATANQGSEATYESGFVIDKFPISRPNLTFSTLTVSNMSPEDSSIYLCSVEGGAGGNTIYFGEGSWLTVV.

V is TRBV5-8 and J is TRBJ2-5, with D possibly being TRBD1 (5 bases). In germline, CDR1 is SGHTS, CDR2 YDEGEE. The CDR3 has 15 amino acids. The V gene lost 0 bases and the J gene lost 4 bases, with 13 bases spanning the gap. For the CDR3, the DNA is TGTGCCAGCAGCTTGGGGGCAGGGTCTGGAGAGACCCAGTACTTC. Residues: CASSLGAGSGETQYF.

CDR3 nucleotides: TGTGCCAGCAGCTTGGGGGCAGTTGGGAGTGAAAAACTGTTTTTT. Amino acids: CASSLGAVGSEKLFF. The V gene is TRBV5-8, the J gene TRBJ1-4, with D unresolved. The CDR3 length is 15 residues. Germline V gene lookup returns CDR1 SGHTS and CDR2 YDEGEE. The V end was cut by 0 bases, the J end by 7 bases, with 13 bases between.

This clone appeared a single time. The chain combines TRBV7-8 with TRBJ2-3, with D perhaps TRBD2 (6 bases). This CDR3 spans 15 amino acids. The germline CDR1 and CDR2 sequences are SGHVS and FQNEAQ. V lost 5 bases to trimming and J lost 0 bases, with 12 bases between them. The CDR3 loop is CASSPKSGSTDTQYF. CDR3 bases: TGTGCCAGCAGCCCCAAAAGCGGGAGCACAGATACGCAGTATTTT.

J is TRBJ1-1 and V is TRBV5-6, with 11 bases lining up with TRBD1. Per the germline V gene, CDR1 is SGHDT and CDR2 is YYEEEE. There are 14 residues in the CDR3. J gave up 8 bases and V 2 bases, and 5 bases lay outside the gene matches. The CDR3 reads CASSFPGQGVEAFF. The CDR3 region has the DNA TGTGCCAGCAGCTTCCCGGGACAGGGGGTGGAAGCTTTCTTT. The whole variable domain, remainder taken from reference TRBV5-6 and TRBJ1-1, is DAGVTQSPTHLIKTRGQQVTLRCSPKSGHDTVSWYQQALGQGPQFIFQYYEEEERQRGNFPDRFSGHQFPNYSSELNVNALLLGDSALYLCASSFPGQGVEAFFGQGTRLTVV.

The chain has TRBV19 and TRBJ1-1; 7 bases agree with TRBD1. CDR1 and CDR2 from the germline V gene are LNHDA and SQIVND (reference sequence). The CDR3 sequence is 12 residues long. Written as DNA, the CDR3 is TGTGCTACTAGACAGGGAATATCCGAAGCTTTCTTT. As protein: CATRQGISEAFF. Looking up the rest from reference TRBV19 and TRBJ1-1 gives the full variable domain: DGGITQSPKYLFRKEGQNVTLSCEQNLNHDAMYWYRQDPGQGLRLIYYSQIVNDFQKGDIAEGYSVSREKKESFPLTVTSAQKNPTAFYLCATRQGISEAFFGQGTRLTVV.

This rearrangement joins TRBV27 to TRBJ2-7, with a possible D match to TRBD1 (6 bases). The CDR3 is 15 amino acids. Per the germline V gene, CDR1 is MNHEY and CDR2 is SMNVEV (reference sequence). Trimming shortened V by 6 bases and J by 2 bases, and 17 bases separated the two germline ends. CDR3: CASRSTGQRAYEQYF. DNA for the CDR3: TGTGCCAGCAGGTCGACAGGACAAAGAGCCTACGAGCAGTACTTC.

This chain joins TRBV27 and TRBJ2-7; 7 bases match TRBD1. In germline, CDR1 is MNHEY, CDR2 SMNVEV (reference sequence). Unmatched junction bases numbered 16, after V lost 4 bases and J lost 1 base. The CDR3 is made up of 18 amino acids. The CDR3 loop is CASSSRGQNPHSSYEQYF. The CDR3 nucleotides are TGTGCCAGCAGTTCTAGGGGACAGAACCCCCATTCATCCTACGAGCAGTACTTC.

This chain joins TRBV9 and TRBJ2-7; D remains ambiguous. Trimming removed 0 bases from V and 1 base from J, with 8 bases in between. Germline CDR1 SGDLS, CDR2 YYNGEE. The CDR3 sequence is 14 residues long. CDR3 sequence reads: CASSVGSGSYEQYF. CDR3 nucleotides: TGTGCCAGCAGCGTAGGTTCCGGGTCCTACGAGCAGTACTTC.

A single count supports this clone. The junction differs from germline at one of its ends, possibly a read error. This chain links TRBV10-3 with TRBJ2-1; a weak D match, TRBD1 (6 bases). This CDR3 has 12 residues. The germline gives CDR1 ENHRY, CDR2 SYGVKD. This CDR3 reads CAIRDSYNEQLF. CDR3 nucleotide sequence: TGTGCCATCAGGGACAGCTACAATGAGCAGCTCTTC.

The rearrangement joins TRBV30 to TRBJ1-1; D unclear. CDR1 is GTSNPN and CDR2 is SVGIG in the germline V gene (reference sequence). V dropped 3 bases and J dropped 1 base, with 3 bases sitting between them. The CDR3 is made up of 11 amino acids. The CDR3 reads CAWSRNTEAFF. The CDR3 nucleotides are TGTGCCTGGAGCAGGAACACTGAAGCTTTCTTT.

The chain links TRBV7-9 to TRBJ2-1, with 12 bases matching TRBD2. The CDR3 totals 15 residues. From germline, CDR1 is SEHNR and CDR2 FQNEAQ (reference sequence). J was trimmed by 8 bases and V by 0 bases; bases with no gene match: 2. CDR3 DNA sequence: TGTGCCAGCAGCTTAGCCCTAGCGGGAGGGCATGAGCAGTTCTTC. Translating it yields CASSLALAGGHEQFF.

The chain combines TRBV10-3 with TRBJ1-6, with 7 bases that match TRBD1. V lost 2 bases to trimming and J lost 7 bases; unmatched junction nucleotides: 2. CDR1 is ENHRY and CDR2 is SYGVKD in the germline V gene. The CDR3 runs 14 residues. For the CDR3, the DNA is TGTGCCATCAGTGAGAGGGACAGCAATTCACCCCTCCACTTT. It specifies CAISERDSNSPLHF.

The CDR3: CAIRPGLAGDEQYF. CDR3 sequence (DNA): TGTGCCATCAGGCCGGGACTAGCGGGAGACGAGCAGTACTTC. The V and J genes are TRBV10-3 and TRBJ2-7, with 14 bases matching TRBD2. The germline V gene encodes CDR1 ENHRY and CDR2 SYGVKD. The J segment lost 5 bases and the V segment lost 6 bases, leaving 3 bases of the junction unmatched. This CDR3 is 14 amino acids long.

The chain couples TRBV7-9 to TRBJ2-7; D unclear. V dropped 2 bases and J dropped 7 bases, with 6 bases sitting between them. The germline gives CDR1 SEHNR, CDR2 FQNEAQ (reference sequence). The CDR3 runs 11 residues. The CDR3 region is CASSLIQEQYF. CDR3 nucleotides: TGTGCCAGCAGCTTAATCCAAGAGCAGTACTTC.

This clone was seen a handful of times. The rearrangement uses TRBV10-2 and TRBJ2-2; 11 bases fit TRBD2. The CDR3 contains 15 residues. V was pared by 10 bases and J by 7 bases, with 11 bases of the junction left unmatched. Germline CDR1 WSHSY, CDR2 SAAADI. The CDR3 is CATSTSGRSHGELFF. The DNA for the CDR3 is TGCGCCACGAGCACTAGCGGGAGATCCCACGGGGAGCTGTTTTTT.

V gene TRBV6-1 combines with J gene TRBJ2-5; D possibly corresponds to TRBD2 (5 bases). The DNA end is a closer match to TRBJ2-7, so the J assignment may be wrong. Germline assignment: CDR1 MNHNS and CDR2 SASEGT. CDR3 size: 14 residues. The CDR3 coding sequence is TGTGCCAGCAGTGAACTAGGACTCTCCTACGAGCAGTACTTC. Protein: CASSELGLSYEQYF.